This T cell receptor (beta chain) was captured by sequencing in a study of OX40 agonist ivuxolimab in advanced cancers. Study-level information: The dose-escalation group included hepatocellular carcinoma, melanoma, renal cell carcinoma and head and neck cancer.

Germline CDR1 MNHEY, CDR2 SVGAGI. The CDR3 loop spans 14 amino acids. J lost 11 bases, V lost 5 bases, and 12 bases had no gene match. Generated by immunoSEQ multiplex PCR, the TCRdb table keeps only in-frame clones and is missing some. The table shows tens of thousands of clones, with roughly 80% occurring only once. At cycle 4 day 1, cycle 7 day 1, and baseline, blood was sampled. This receptor was obtained from an adult with an advanced solid tumor such as melanoma, head and neck, liver or kidney cancer. The specimen comprised CD4+ or CD8+ T cells sorted from blood, sampled in a trial of the OX40 agonist ivuxolimab. The chain carries TRBV6-5 and TRBJ2-1; 7 positions match TRBD1. CDR3 amino acids: CASSLTGDSMKQFF. CDR3 nucleotide sequence: TGTGCCAGCAGTCTTACAGGGGATTCAATGAAGCAGTTCTTC.